This T cell receptor beta chain was obtained from a study of response to subunit inactivated influenza vaccine. The CDR3 totals 19 residues. V lost 0 bases and J lost 6; bases outside the gene matches: 16. Germline CDR1 and CDR2: LGHDT and YNNKEL (reference sequence). One entry per CDR3 protein, called by TCRdb with MiXCR from the RT-PCR reads. The table lists approximately 230,000 distinct CDR3 sequences, 12% of them singletons. The study's findings and limits: New T cells are recruited in small numbers by each seasonal influenza vaccination, according to the authors' suggestion.

This clonotype was detected a few times. Antigen specificity is unknown. The TCR comes from a man aged 45-65 years who received an inactivated influenza vaccine. V and J are TRBV3-1 and TRBJ2-3, with 9 positions matching TRBD2. The source material was non-naive T cells sorted from PBMCs, sampled around 15 days before vaccination. The CDR3 DNA is TGTGCCAGCAGCCAAGATAGGACAGCGGGGGGATCTCCTAGTGATACGCAGTATTTT. Residues: CASSQDRTAGGSPSDTQYF.